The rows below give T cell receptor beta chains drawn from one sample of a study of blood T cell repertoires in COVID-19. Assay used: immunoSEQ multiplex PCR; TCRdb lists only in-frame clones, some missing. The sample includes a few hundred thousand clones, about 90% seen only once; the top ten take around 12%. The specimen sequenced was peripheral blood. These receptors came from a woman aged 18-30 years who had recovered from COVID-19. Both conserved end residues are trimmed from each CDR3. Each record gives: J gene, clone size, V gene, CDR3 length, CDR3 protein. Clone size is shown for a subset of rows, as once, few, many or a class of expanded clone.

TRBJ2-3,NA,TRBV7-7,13,ASSLRGQSTDTQY
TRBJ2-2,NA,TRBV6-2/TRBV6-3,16,ASSYSDLAGVYTGELF
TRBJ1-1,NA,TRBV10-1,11,ASSESRNTEAF
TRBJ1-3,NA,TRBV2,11,ASAGAYGNTIY
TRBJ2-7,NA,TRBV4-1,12,ASSQDFLAGEQY
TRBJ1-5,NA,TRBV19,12,ASSPGQSNQPQH
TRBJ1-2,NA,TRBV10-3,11,AISESSGYGYT
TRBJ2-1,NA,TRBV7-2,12,ASSFRTSNNEQF
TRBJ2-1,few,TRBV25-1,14,ASSGLAGGSGDEQF
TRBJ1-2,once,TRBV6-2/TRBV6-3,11,ASSYSGQALFT
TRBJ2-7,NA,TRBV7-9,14,ASSPPTGSSSYEQY
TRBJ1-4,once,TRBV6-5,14,ASSYSKGLVNEKLF
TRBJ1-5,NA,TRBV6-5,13,ASRDGQGGNQPQH
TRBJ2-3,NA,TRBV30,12,AQASGISTDTQY
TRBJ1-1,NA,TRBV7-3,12,ASASGGLNTEAF
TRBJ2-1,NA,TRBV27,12,ASSFEATTPEQF
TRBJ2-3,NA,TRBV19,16,ASSMPQSGTGPRDTQY
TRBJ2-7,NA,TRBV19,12,ATRAAGGTYEQY
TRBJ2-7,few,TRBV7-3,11,ASSLNPQYEQY
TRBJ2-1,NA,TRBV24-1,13,ATSPSSGSRREQF
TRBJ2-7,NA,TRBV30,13,AWSVSTSGIYEQY
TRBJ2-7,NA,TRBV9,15,ASSVTPEGGNSYEQY
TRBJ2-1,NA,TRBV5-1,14,ASSSHRTGSYNEQF
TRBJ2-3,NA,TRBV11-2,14,ASSWTSGGFTDTQY
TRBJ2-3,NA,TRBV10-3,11,AMAAGPTDTQY
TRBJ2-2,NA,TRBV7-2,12,ASSPRGLTGELF
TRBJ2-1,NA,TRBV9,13,ASSSAGTLYNEQF
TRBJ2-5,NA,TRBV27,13,ASSFASGRRETQY
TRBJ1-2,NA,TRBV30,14,AWSRRLGDRPISFT
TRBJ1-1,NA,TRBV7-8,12,ASSSFQGLTEAF
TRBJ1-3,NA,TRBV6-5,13,ASRRGGGSGNTIY
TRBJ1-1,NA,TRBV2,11,ASSQDRATEAF
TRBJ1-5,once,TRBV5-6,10,ASSRSNQPQH
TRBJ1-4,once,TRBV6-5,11,ATRIRGREKLF
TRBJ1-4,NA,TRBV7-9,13,ASSDPGGGREKLF
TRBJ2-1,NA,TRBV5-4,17,ASSLAPPGQGSSYNEQF
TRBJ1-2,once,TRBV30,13,AWSVRDRGFYGYT
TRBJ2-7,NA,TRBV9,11,ASSGRTSDEQY
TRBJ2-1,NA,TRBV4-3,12,ASSQVEANNEQF
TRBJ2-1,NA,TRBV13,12,ASSFRQGKNEQF
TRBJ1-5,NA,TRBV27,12,ASSLAGAGQPQH
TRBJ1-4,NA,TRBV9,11,ASSVARGEKLF
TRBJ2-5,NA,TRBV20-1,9,SARGSETQY
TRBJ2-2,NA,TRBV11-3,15,ASSLGLAGGATGELF
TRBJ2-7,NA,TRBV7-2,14,ASSLVGSGGFYEQY
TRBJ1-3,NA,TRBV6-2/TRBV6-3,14,ASSYSESFSGNTIY
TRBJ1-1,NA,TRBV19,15,ASSIIKDRGRHTEAF
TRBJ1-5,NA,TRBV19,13,ASSMGQSSNQPQH
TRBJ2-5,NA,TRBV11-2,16,ASSLLWTSGGGQETQY
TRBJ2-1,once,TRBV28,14,ASSVNDRGLYNEQF
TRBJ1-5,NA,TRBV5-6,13,ASSKLTNSNQPQH